Following are 30 T cell receptor beta chains from one sample sequenced in a study of shared clonotypes between healthy human individuals. Profiled with immunoSEQ multiplex PCR; TCRdb holds only in-frame clones, not every one. The data contain about 480,000 clones, about 75% of them singletons. The material sequenced was PBMCs. The receptors were gathered from a woman between 35 and 50 years old in good health. Some clones in this sample may be carry-over from other donors' samples.

The rearrangement links TRBV2 to TRBJ1-5; a possible D gene is TRBD1 (5 bases). The CDR3 spans 15 residues. V was shortened by 5 bases and J by 3 bases, with 14 bases between the two germline ends. Germline V lookup: CDR1 SNHLY, CDR2 FYNNEI. This CDR3 reads CASSQGSGANQPQHF. DNA for the CDR3: TGTGCCAGCAGTCAGGGTTCCGGGGCCAATCAGCCCCAGCATTTT. Variable domain in full (rest from reference TRBV2 and TRBJ1-5): EPEVTQTPSHQVTQMGQEVILRCVPISNHLYFYWYRQILGQKVEFLVSFYNNEISEKSEIFDDQFSVERPDGSNFTLKIRSTKLEDSAMYFCASSQGSGANQPQHFGDGTRLSIL.

The chain joins TRBV5-4 to TRBJ2-2; 14 bases align to TRBD2. Germline V gene data show CDR1 as SGHNT and CDR2 as YYREEE (reference sequence). V shed 4 bases, J shed 5 bases, and the junction held 7 bases outside the gene matches. CDR3 length: 17 residues. The CDR3 sequence: CASSTGLAGEGTGELFF. The CDR3 DNA follows: TGTGCCAGCAGCACGGGACTAGCGGGAGAGGGGACCGGGGAGCTGTTTTTT.

V is TRBV27 and J is TRBJ2-3; TRBD1 agrees at 7 bases. V trimming: 0 bases; J trimming: 4 bases; junction bases outside the gene matches: 1. Germline CDR1 is MNHEY and CDR2 is SMNVEV (reference sequence). The CDR3 has 14 amino acids. The CDR3 DNA follows: TGTGCCAGCAGTTTATCGAGGGGGCCAGATACGCAGTATTTT. Its translation is CASSLSRGPDTQYF.

This clone turned up a few times. The V and J genes are TRBV7-9 and TRBJ1-2; D possibly corresponds to TRBD1 (5 bases). Trimming shortened V by 7 bases and J by 4 bases, and 10 bases separated the two germline ends. CDR3 length: 12 residues. The germline V gene encodes CDR1 SEHNR and CDR2 FQNEAQ (reference sequence). CDR3 sequence: CASNKDSYGYTF. The DNA of the CDR3 is TGTGCCAGCAACAAAGACAGCTATGGCTACACCTTC.

V gene TRBV28 combines with J gene TRBJ1-2, with D uncertain. Between the trimmed V and J ends, which lost 6 bases and 4 bases, there was a span of 12 bases. CDR1 and CDR2 from the germline V gene are MDHEN and SYDVKM. This CDR3 has 13 amino acids. CDR3 sequence: CASRLREGYGYTF. CDR3 sequence (DNA): TGTGCCAGCAGACTTAGGGAGGGCTATGGCTACACCTTC.

CDR3 coding DNA: TGCGCCAGCAATGAGGACACTCAAGAGACCCAGTACTTC. It codes for CASNEDTQETQYF. The V and J genes are TRBV5-1 and TRBJ2-5, with a possible D match to TRBD1 (5 bases). The germline V and J ends were trimmed by 6 bases and 2 bases, with 11 bases remaining between them. This CDR3 has 13 amino acids. CDR1 is SGHRS and CDR2 is YFSETQ in the germline V gene.

For this clone: This specimen includes other DNA sequences encoding the same CDR3. The genes are TRBV9 and TRBJ2-1, with 8 bases lining up with TRBD1. Germline CDR1 reads SGDLS; CDR2 reads YYNGEE. V lost 3 bases and J lost 3; bases outside the gene matches: 2. CDR3 length equals 14 residues. CDR3 amino acids: CASSAGTGYNEQFF. The CDR3 region has the DNA TGTGCCAGCAGCGCCGGGACAGGCTACAATGAGCAGTTCTTC.

The chain uses TRBV7-8 and TRBJ2-5; TRBD1 matches at 9 bases. CDR1 SGHVS and CDR2 FQNEAQ come from the germline V gene. CDR3 size: 16 residues. J was trimmed by 2 bases and V by 4 bases; bases with no gene match: 8. DNA for the CDR3: TGTGCCAGCAGCTCTGCCGACAGGGGGGCACAAGAGACCCAGTACTTC. Its protein product is CASSSADRGAQETQYF.

V usage is TRBV2 and J usage is TRBJ2-2; 7 bases match TRBD1. Germline lookup yields CDR1 SNHLY and CDR2 FYNNEI. V shed 5 bases and J 6 bases; nucleotides not matched to a gene: 6. The CDR3 is made up of 14 amino acids. In DNA, the CDR3 is TGTGCCAGCAGTTCACAGGGGCGGGCCGGGGAGCTGTTTTTT. As protein: CASSSQGRAGELFF.

This chain joins TRBV19 and TRBJ2-2; D unresolved. Between the trimmed V and J ends, which lost 6 bases and 8 bases, there was a span of 16 bases. The germline gives CDR1 LNHDA, CDR2 SQIVND (reference sequence). CDR3 length: 14 residues. The CDR3 loop reads CASSPPRGTGELFF. CDR3 nucleotide sequence: TGTGCCAGTAGCCCACCCCGAGGAACTGGGGAGCTGTTTTTT.

The J gene is TRBJ1-2, the V gene TRBV6-6; D is possibly TRBD1 (6 bases). The CDR3 totals 15 residues. Trimming took 3 bases from V and 0 from J, leaving 11 bases between them. From germline, CDR1 is MNHNY and CDR2 SVGAGI (reference sequence). The CDR3 spells CASSYDGGPNYGYTF. CDR3 sequence (DNA): TGTGCCAGCAGTTATGACGGGGGGCCTAACTATGGCTACACCTTC.

This rearrangement joins TRBV4-1 to TRBJ2-1; D is possibly TRBD1 (6 bases). The CDR3 spans 15 residues. Germline assignment: CDR1 MGHRA and CDR2 YSYEKL. V lost 0 bases, J lost 13 bases, and 19 bases lay in between. CDR3 residues: CASSQEGGHRRIQFF. The CDR3 bases are TGCGCCAGCAGCCAAGAAGGGGGACACAGGAGGATACAGTTCTTC.

The chain links TRBV4-1 to TRBJ1-5, with D maybe TRBD1 (6 bases). Trimming pared 5 bases from V and 3 bases from J, leaving 11 bases between. Germline V gene sequence: CDR1 MGHRA, CDR2 YSYEKL. The CDR3 is 14 amino acids. CDR3 nucleotides: TGCGCCAGCAGCTTCACAGGGTTCAATCAGCCCCAGCATTTT. This gives the protein CASSFTGFNQPQHF.

The chain recombines TRBV27 with TRBJ1-4; unclear D gene. The germline V and J ends were trimmed by 11 bases and 0 bases, with 13 bases remaining between them. This CDR3 comprises 14 residues. Germline CDR1 is MNHEY and CDR2 is SMNVEV (reference sequence). The CDR3 DNA is TGTGCCGCCGGCGCGTCTTCAACTAATGAAAAACTGTTTTTT. This encodes CAAGASSTNEKLFF.

The chain has TRBV25-1 and TRBJ1-1, with a possible D match to TRBD1 (5 bases). This CDR3 spans 11 amino acids. Germline CDR1 is MGHDK and CDR2 is SYGVNS. CDR3 coding DNA: TGTGTCGCGACAGAGAACACTGAAGCTTTCTTT. Amino acid sequence: CVATENTEAFF.

V is TRBV5-1 and J is TRBJ2-5, with 14 nucleotides matching TRBD2. The last part of the DNA fits TRBJ2-7 better; the J call may be wrong. The CDR3 loop spans 16 amino acids. Germline loops: CDR1 SGHRS, CDR2 YFSETQ. The CDR3 spells CASSWGTSGSMGEQYF. CDR3 coding DNA: TGCGCCAGCAGCTGGGGGACTAGCGGGAGTATGGGCGAGCAGTACTTC.

CDR3 nucleotides: TGTGCCAGCAGCTTAGTAGCGGGAGTAAACGAGCAGTACTTC. Amino acids: CASSLVAGVNEQYF. The chain links TRBV7-8 to TRBJ2-7, with 9 bases lining up with TRBD2. Unmatched junction bases numbered 3, after V lost 1 base and J lost 5 bases. Per germline, CDR1 SGHVS and CDR2 FQNEAQ. The CDR3 is made up of 14 amino acids.

The V and J genes are TRBV6-6 and TRBJ1-1, with D hard to call. The CDR3 is 13 amino acids. CDR1 and CDR2 from the germline V gene are MNHNY and SVGAGI (reference sequence). The V end was cut by 6 bases, the J end by 1 base, with 9 bases between. This chain's CDR3 is CASSAQKNTEAFF. The CDR3, as DNA: TGTGCCAGCAGCGCTCAAAAGAACACTGAAGCTTTCTTT.

The rearrangement joins TRBV1 to TRBJ2-1; the table's TRBD1 call for D was not verified on the DNA. TRBV1 is reported as a pseudogene. This CDR3 has 14 amino acids. In nucleotides, the CDR3 is TGCACCAGCAGCCAGGAGGGGGCTGGCAATGAGCAGTTCTTC. It is translated as CTSSQEGAGNEQFF.

This clone was observed many times. The rearrangement links TRBV28 to TRBJ2-1; 8 bases are a match to TRBD2. The V gene end was trimmed by 5 bases and the J gene end by 15 bases; junction bases not matched to a gene: 12. This CDR3 has 13 amino acids. Germline lookup yields CDR1 MDHEN and CDR2 SYDVKM. CDR3 in amino acids: CASSPIAGRAPFF. For the CDR3, the DNA is TGTGCCAGCAGTCCCATAGCGGGACGGGCGCCGTTCTTC.

The chain uses TRBV7-8 and TRBJ2-2; no clear D gene. The CDR3 has 15 amino acids. V lost 0 bases and J 2 bases, leaving 7 bases between the germline ends. Looked up from germline, CDR1 is SGHVS and CDR2 is FQNEAQ. The CDR3: CASSLAGTNTGELFF. The CDR3 nucleotides are TGTGCCAGCAGCTTAGCGGGCACAAACACCGGGGAGCTGTTTTTT.

The chain uses TRBV7-2 and TRBJ2-3, with TRBD2 matching over 11 bases. The length of the CDR3 is 16 residues. V trimming: 6 bases; J trimming: 4 bases; junction bases outside the gene matches: 9. Germline V lookup: CDR1 SGHTA, CDR2 FQGNSA. The CDR3 DNA is TGTGCCAGCAGGGAATGGGGACTAGCGGCCCCAGATACGCAGTATTTT. Its protein product is CASREWGLAAPDTQYF.

V gene TRBV18 combines with J gene TRBJ2-2; 7 bases line up with TRBD2. CDR3 length equals 16 residues. The J segment lost 4 bases and the V segment lost 4 bases, leaving 9 bases of the junction unmatched. Germline CDR1 and CDR2: KGHSH and LQKENI. CDR3 DNA sequence: TGTGCCAGCTCACTCGGTGGCGGGAGTATCACCGGGGAGCTGTTTTTT. Its protein product is CASSLGGGSITGELFF.

As regards this clone: Other DNA sequences in this sample translate to the same CDR3. The gene calls are TRBV5-1 and TRBJ2-3; TRBD2 might be the D (6 bases). Germline-derived CDR1 and CDR2 are SGHRS and YFSETQ. Trimming pared 3 bases from V and 7 bases from J, leaving 18 bases between. This CDR3 region has 15 residues. The CDR3 here is CASSYGTSGGHTQYF. CDR3 nucleotide sequence: TGCGCCAGCAGCTATGGGACCAGCGGAGGGCATACGCAGTATTTT.

J is TRBJ2-5 and V is TRBV30; TRBD2 might be the D (5 bases). The CDR3 covers 12 residues. Germline V gene data show CDR1 as GTSNPN and CDR2 as SVGIG (reference sequence). V was cut by 2 bases and J by 11 bases, with 15 bases left in between. The CDR3 sequence is CAWSPDSAEQYF. The CDR3 nucleotides read TGTGCCTGGAGTCCGGATAGCGCAGAGCAGTACTTC.

The chain recombines TRBV5-6 with TRBJ1-1; 7 bases match TRBD1. The CDR3 has 13 residues. Germline V gene sequence: CDR1 SGHDT, CDR2 YYEEEE. V lost 1 base and J lost 7; bases outside the gene matches: 4. CDR3 in DNA: TGTGCCAGCAGCTTGAGTTGGGACAGTGAAGCTTTCTTT. It specifies CASSLSWDSEAFF.

V is TRBV30 and J is TRBJ2-2; 7 positions match TRBD1. This CDR3 has 15 residues. J gave up 2 bases and V 3 bases, and 6 bases lay outside the gene matches. Germline lookup yields CDR1 GTSNPN and CDR2 SVGIG (reference sequence). The CDR3, as DNA: TGTGCCTGGAGAGCCCCAGGGGGAAACACCGGGGAGCTGTTTTTT. It is translated as CAWRAPGGNTGELFF.

The V gene is TRBV7-2, the J gene TRBJ2-7; D is perhaps TRBD2 (5 bases). Trimming took off 5 bases at V and 5 bases at J, with 10 bases between the two ends. This CDR3 is built from 12 residues. Germline V gives CDR1 SGHTA, CDR2 FQGNSA. For the CDR3, the DNA is TGTGCCAGCAGCAGCACTAGAAACGAGCAGTACTTC. It is translated as CASSSTRNEQYF.

The chain joins TRBV9 to TRBJ1-2; no clear D. V shed 0 bases and J shed 4 bases, with 10 bases lying between them. Looked up from germline, CDR1 is SGDLS and CDR2 is YYNGEE. There are 14 residues in the CDR3. CDR3 nucleotide sequence: TGTGCCAGCAGCGTAGCTGCAGAGGCCTATGGCTACACCTTC. It encodes CASSVAAEAYGYTF.

The chain couples TRBV18 to TRBJ1-4, with D unresolved. Per germline, CDR1 KGHSH and CDR2 LQKENI. The CDR3 is made up of 16 amino acids. The V and J ends lost 2 bases and 7 bases respectively, with 17 bases between them. The CDR3 reads CASSPAVVGSVEKLFF. CDR3 bases: TGTGCCAGCTCACCAGCCGTAGTGGGCTCGGTTGAAAAACTGTTTTTT.